This is a list of T cell receptor beta chains from one sample in a study of blood T cell repertoires in COVID-19. Assay: immunoSEQ multiplex PCR; the TCRdb copy retains only in-frame clones and omits some. The sample consists of roughly 150,000 clones, approximately 85% of them appearing once. Material for sequencing was peripheral blood. The receptors derive from a man aged 50-60 years with acute or convalescent COVID-19. Both conserved end residues are trimmed from each CDR3. Clone size is given for some rows only: seen once, a few or many times, or a class if the clone is expanded.

ASTRDRGFQPQH,TRBJ1-5,TRBV19,12,NA
ASSADIFREIDEQF,TRBJ2-1,TRBV11-3,14,NA
ASSLWAGGSYGYT,TRBJ1-2,TRBV5-4,13,once
ASSQGVGVVDQPQH,TRBJ1-5,TRBV6-6,14,NA
ASSEERGQGEAF,TRBJ1-1,TRBV6-1,12,NA
ASSRGSSYNEQF,TRBJ2-1,TRBV28,12,NA
ASSQSSLVRDTQY,TRBJ2-3,TRBV4-1,13,once
ASTRAGYYNEQF,TRBJ2-1,TRBV9,12,NA
AWSVKAGYEQY,TRBJ2-7,TRBV30,11,NA
ASSPMRGSTDTQY,TRBJ2-3,TRBV6-5,13,NA
ASSLSPGAYEQY,TRBJ2-7,TRBV27,12,NA
ASSLRTGDEQY,TRBJ2-7,TRBV13,11,NA
ASRDGQGLHEQY,TRBJ2-7,TRBV28,12,NA
ASSWGGTTSYEQY,TRBJ2-7,TRBV3-1/TRBV3-2,13,NA
ASSFVRGGDGYT,TRBJ1-2,TRBV28,12,NA
ASSYAEVDTIY,TRBJ1-3,TRBV6-2/TRBV6-3,11,NA
ASRRTGGVFHGYT,TRBJ1-2,TRBV6-5,13,NA
ASSSTGPTEAF,TRBJ1-1,TRBV11-3,11,once
ASTSNGRPPYEQY,TRBJ2-7,TRBV6-6,13,NA
ASSIPGTGAREDTQY,TRBJ2-3,TRBV19,15,NA
ASSARPGQAEAF,TRBJ1-1,TRBV6-4,12,NA
ASRVGRDTEAF,TRBJ1-1,TRBV11-3,11,NA
ASSEGSGGLVYGYT,TRBJ1-2,TRBV25-1,14,NA
ASSPREGVNTEAF,TRBJ1-1,TRBV18,13,NA
ASSPDNNEQF,TRBJ2-1,TRBV28,10,once
ASSLTAFAGEDEQF,TRBJ2-1,TRBV7-9,14,few
ASSPPPGQGSYEQY,TRBJ2-7,TRBV28,14,NA
ASRAGTGGDYGYT,TRBJ1-2,TRBV25-1,13,NA
ASSWDRTNTGELF,TRBJ2-2,TRBV27,13,once
ASSQNRGRTGELF,TRBJ2-2,TRBV14,13,NA
ASSHRWDRETEQY,TRBJ2-7,TRBV19,13,NA
ASSQSAGTSGVPDTQY,TRBJ2-3,TRBV23-1,16,NA
ASSQAGGGGYT,TRBJ1-2,TRBV3-1/TRBV3-2,11,NA
AWTTAEGTYEQY,TRBJ2-7,TRBV30,12,NA
ASSIAQGSYEQY,TRBJ2-7,TRBV19,12,NA
ASSKISRMGPNEKLF,TRBJ1-4,TRBV19,15,NA
ASSPGSMSLNEKLF,TRBJ1-4,TRBV5-8,14,NA
SVVGQGYEKLF,TRBJ1-4,TRBV29-1,11,once
ASSQELAGTYEQY,TRBJ2-7,TRBV4-2,13,once
ASGFSGGGLLYNEQF,TRBJ2-1,TRBV27,15,once
ASSVGIEGGQPQH,TRBJ1-5,TRBV9,13,NA
ASSLGPGDNEQF,TRBJ2-1,TRBV5-4,12,NA
ASSEIERQPQH,TRBJ1-5,TRBV6-1,11,NA
ASSLVSVGTYEQY,TRBJ2-7,TRBV11-2,13,NA
ASSPVAGGSYEQY,TRBJ2-7,TRBV3-1/TRBV3-2,13,NA
ASSLLRENRETQY,TRBJ2-5,TRBV28,13,once
ASSPGTGYEQY,TRBJ2-7,TRBV7-9,11,NA
ASSAGQGAYSNQPQH,TRBJ1-5,TRBV6-1,15,NA
AIRLTGLGGYT,TRBJ1-2,TRBV10-3,11,NA
ASSWDRVNGYT,TRBJ1-2,TRBV5-4,11,NA
ASSLKGLAGVRQF,TRBJ2-1,TRBV7-9,13,NA
ASSPFSGSTHEQY,TRBJ2-7,TRBV5-1,13,NA
ATLGQP,TRBJ1-2,TRBV6-4,6,few
ASNKLAGDTQY,TRBJ2-3,TRBV2,11,once
ATLPGLGSTEAF,TRBJ1-1,TRBV10-3,12,NA